Below, one TCR beta chain is given with its context. The antigen is unknown. TCRdb keeps only in-frame clones here, not all; method: immunoSEQ multiplex PCR. The sample includes about 40,000 clones, around 87% of them seen just once. The data stem from a study of T cells in localized non-small cell lung cancer. The study's findings and limits: Heterogeneity within the tumor remains possible, as just one region underwent sequencing. In adjacent lung appeared a median around 56 of the top 100 tumor clones.

The CDR3 extends over 12 amino acids. Trimming pared 7 bases from V and 6 bases from J, leaving 15 bases between. Germline CDR1 reads SQVTM; CDR2 reads ANQGSEA. This chain links TRBV29-1 with TRBJ1-2; possibly TRBD1 for D (5 bases). This sequence was found in a man between 18 and 49 years old with stage I lung adenocarcinoma. Sample: peripheral blood, taken before any cancer treatment. CDR3 bases: TGCAGCGCCGGGGACGGTCTTCATGGCTACACCTTC. It specifies CSAGDGLHGYTF. The variable domain in full, with the rest retrieved from reference TRBV29-1 and TRBJ1-2, is SAVISQKPSRDICQRGTSLTIQCQVDSQVTMMFWYRQQPGQSLTLIATANQGSEATYESGFVIDKFPISRPNLTFSTLTVSNMSPEDSSIYLCSAGDGLHGYTFGSGTRLTVV.